Shown below are 13 T cell receptor beta chains from a single sample sequenced in a study of blood T cell repertoires in COVID-19. Method: immunoSEQ multiplex PCR; TCRdb's copy keeps in-frame clones and lacks some. Of roughly 190,000 clones listed, 65% to 85% are singletons. Material: PBMCs or T cells enriched from blood (not recorded which). The receptors were gathered from a woman in her 30s who had recovered from COVID-19.

The V and J genes are TRBV6-6 and TRBJ2-2; TRBD1 is a possible D gene (5 bases). The V end lost 7 bases, the J end lost 4 bases, and 13 bases lay between the germline ends. CDR3 size: 14 residues. Germline V CDR1 and CDR2: MNHNY, SVGAGI (reference sequence). Here the CDR3 reads CASTPDTLTGELFF. The CDR3 nucleotides read TGTGCCAGCACCCCGGACACCCTCACCGGGGAGCTGTTTTTT.

This chain joins TRBV14 and TRBJ1-2, with a possible D match to TRBD1 (6 bases). The ends were cut back, 6 bases at V and 8 bases at J, with 10 bases in the middle. Looked up from germline, CDR1 is SGHDN and CDR2 is FVKESK. The length of the CDR3 is 11 residues. CDR3 loop: CASSPGVGYTF. DNA for the CDR3: TGTGCCAGCAGTCCAGGGGTCGGCTACACCTTC.

This rearrangement joins TRBV28 to TRBJ1-1; 8 bases match TRBD1. Germline loops: CDR1 MDHEN, CDR2 SYDVKM. V was clipped by 11 bases and J by 1 base; unmatched bases: 6. The CDR3 spans 13 residues. CDR3: CARDRTKNTEAFF. The DNA of the CDR3 is TGTGCCCGGGACAGGACAAAGAACACTGAAGCTTTCTTT.

The rearrangement links TRBV9 to TRBJ2-3; 13 nucleotides line up with TRBD2. CDR3 length: 17 amino acids. J gave up 6 bases and V 3 bases, and 10 bases lay outside the gene matches. Germline V gene sequence: CDR1 SGDLS, CDR2 YYNGEE. CDR3 in amino acids: CASSAPPGLAGWDTQYF. CDR3 nucleotide sequence: TGTGCCAGCAGCGCCCCTCCGGGACTAGCGGGATGGGATACGCAGTATTTT. Complete variable domain (other parts from reference TRBV9 and TRBJ2-3): DSGVTQTPKHLITATGQRVTLRCSPRSGDLSVYWYQQSLDQGLQFLIQYYNGEERAKGNILERFSAQQFPDLHSELNLSSLELGDSALYFCASSAPPGLAGWDTQYFGPGTRLTVL.

This chain joins TRBV7-8 and TRBJ1-5; a possible D gene is TRBD1 (5 bases). The V and J ends lost 4 bases and 3 bases respectively, with 19 bases between them. Germline V gives CDR1 SGHVS, CDR2 FQNEAQ. The CDR3 extends over 17 amino acids. As DNA, the CDR3 is TGTGCCAGCAGCTCACGGTCCAGGGTAAGGGCCAATCAGCCCCAGCATTTT. Its translation: CASSSRSRVRANQPQHF.

The J gene is TRBJ1-3, the V gene TRBV19; 9 nucleotides match TRBD1. Looked up from germline, CDR1 is LNHDA and CDR2 is SQIVND (reference sequence). Trimming at V came to 4 bases and at J to 2 bases, leaving 3 bases not matched to a gene. The CDR3 covers 15 residues. The CDR3 sequence: CASSTDRGAGNTIYF. Here the CDR3 DNA reads TGTGCCAGTAGTACCGACAGGGGGGCTGGAAACACCATATATTTT. Drawing the rest from reference TRBV19 and TRBJ1-3, the complete variable domain is DGGITQSPKYLFRKEGQNVTLSCEQNLNHDAMYWYRQDPGQGLRLIYYSQIVNDFQKGDIAEGYSVSREKKESFPLTVTSAQKNPTAFYLCASSTDRGAGNTIYFGEGSWLTVV.

V and J are TRBV27 and TRBJ2-7, with D hard to call. Germline CDR1 MNHEY, CDR2 SMNVEV (reference sequence). The CDR3 length is 15 residues. V was cut by 5 bases and J by 0 bases, with 14 bases left in between. Here the CDR3 reads CASSPLGSNSYEQYF. The CDR3 DNA follows: TGTGCCAGCAGTCCCCTCGGGTCAAACTCCTACGAGCAGTACTTC.

The chain couples TRBV29-1 to TRBJ2-2; 10 positions match TRBD2. The germline CDR1 and CDR2 sequences are SQVTM and ANQGSEA. V lost 5 bases and J lost 5; bases outside the gene matches: 2. CDR3 size: 13 residues. CDR3 DNA: TGCAGCGTTTCTAGCGGGAGAACCGGGGAGCTGTTTTTT. It translates to CSVSSGRTGELFF.

The chain has TRBV28 and TRBJ1-2; D possibly corresponds to TRBD1 (6 bases). The CDR3 spans 15 residues. The V gene lost 3 bases and the J gene lost 1 base, with 12 bases spanning the gap. Germline CDR1 reads MDHEN; CDR2 reads SYDVKM. As DNA, the CDR3 is TGTGCCAGCAGTTTTCCCCGACAGGATAACTATGGCTACACCTTC. Translated, it gives CASSFPRQDNYGYTF.

V usage is TRBV5-4 and J usage is TRBJ2-3; tentative D call: TRBD2 (6 bases). The V gene's germline CDR1 is SGHNT and CDR2 YYREEE (reference sequence). The CDR3 totals 16 residues. The ends were cut back, 3 bases at V and 0 bases at J, with 14 bases in the middle. The CDR3 spells CASSSPRDASTDTQYF. CDR3 coding DNA: TGTGCCAGCAGCTCACCGCGGGATGCTAGCACAGATACGCAGTATTTT.

The chain links TRBV5-6 to TRBJ1-6; no clear D gene. Per the germline V gene, CDR1 is SGHDT and CDR2 is YYEEEE. The CDR3 runs to 15 residues. With 4 bases removed from V and 3 bases from J, the gap between germline ends came to 11 bases. The CDR3 protein is CASSLDQVYNSPLHF. In DNA form, the CDR3 reads TGTGCCAGCAGCCTTGACCAGGTCTATAATTCACCCCTCCACTTT.

This clone was seen a handful of times. The chain links TRBV6-1 to TRBJ1-5; D not resolved. CDR3 length: 12 residues. Looked up from germline, CDR1 is MNHNS and CDR2 is SASEGT. V was trimmed by 1 base and J by 10 bases, leaving 8 bases between them. The CDR3 sequence: CASSEGPGPQHF. Written as DNA, the CDR3 is TGTGCCAGCAGTGAAGGCCCGGGACCCCAGCATTTT.

The chain joins TRBV18 to TRBJ2-5; D uncertain. With 4 bases removed from V and 1 base from J, the gap between germline ends came to 4 bases. This CDR3 region has 12 residues. Germline V gene lookup returns CDR1 KGHSH and CDR2 LQKENI. CDR3 coding DNA: TGTGCCAGCTCACGTATCCAAGAGACCCAGTACTTC. Translating it yields CASSRIQETQYF. The complete variable domain, with remaining parts taken from reference TRBV18 and TRBJ2-5, reads NAGVMQNPRHLVRRRGQEARLRCSPMKGHSHVYWYRQLPEEGLKFMVYLQKENIIDESGMPKERFSAEFPKEGPSILRIQQVVRGDSAAYFCASSRIQETQYFGPGTRLLVL.